The subject of this entry is one T cell receptor beta chain. This sample was taken from a study of control samples from healthy donors and cancer patients. Libraries were prepared by immunoSEQ multiplex PCR; TCRdb keeps only in-frame clonotypes and omits some of them. This sample has around 82,000 clones, with 80% to 90% found just once. The CDR3 sequence is 15 residues long. CDR1 and CDR2 from the germline V gene are MGHRA and YSYEKL. V lost 0 bases and J lost 9, with 12 bases in between. The sequencing sample was made of blood. This TCR was recovered from a man aged 50-60 years in good health. V gene TRBV4-1 combines with J gene TRBJ1-6, with a weak D call TRBD1 (5 bases). In DNA, the CDR3 is TGCGCCAGCAGCCAAGATACCCTAGACAGTTCACCCCTCCACTTT. This codes for CASSQDTLDSSPLHF.